One and the same sample provided the 3 T cell receptor beta chains below, sequenced in a study of beta chain features in type 1 diabetes. As every portion of the isolated RNA was reverse transcribed, the sequencing read expressed TCRB transcripts. Assay used: immunoSEQ multiplex PCR; TCRdb lists only in-frame clones, some missing. The sample consists of more than 250,000 clones, about 15% of them appearing once. Study-wide results and caveats: TCRB CDR3 length was moderately but significantly reduced in all four CD4+ subsets of Type 1 diabetes patients.

Their antigens remain unidentified. The sequencing sample was made of naive CD4+ T cells from blood. Every receptor here comes from a man younger than 35 with type 1 diabetes.

Only a few counts were recorded for this clone. V and J are TRBV18 and TRBJ2-7; D is unclear. The CDR3 totals 15 residues. Germline CDR1 reads KGHSH; CDR2 reads LQKENI. Between the trimmed V and J ends, which lost 2 bases and 3 bases, there was a span of 14 bases. CDR3 loop: CASSPNSQLFYEQYF. The CDR3 region has the DNA TGTGCCAGCTCACCAAATTCGCAGTTATTCTACGAGCAGTACTTC.

The CDR3 loop is CASSLAGTDRGTGANVLTF. CDR3 DNA sequence: TGTGCCAGCAGCTTAGCCGGTACAGACAGGGGGACTGGGGCCAACGTCCTGACTTTC. The rearrangement joins TRBV7-9 to TRBJ2-6; 9 positions agree with TRBD1. Germline lookup yields CDR1 SEHNR and CDR2 FQNEAQ (reference sequence). J was trimmed by 2 bases and V by 0 bases; bases with no gene match: 8. The CDR3 consists of 19 residues.

The table lists this clone with a few counts. This chain uses TRBV25-1 with TRBJ1-1; tentative D call: TRBD1 (6 bases). V lost 4 bases to trimming and J lost 5 bases, with 11 bases between them. Germline V gives CDR1 MGHDK, CDR2 SYGVNS. The CDR3 runs 13 residues. Here the CDR3 DNA reads TGTGCCAGCAGTGGTAACAGGGTTACTGAAGCTTTCTTT. Its protein product is CASSGNRVTEAFF.